These 22 T cell receptor beta chains share one sample of origin, sequenced in a study of blood T cells in healthy people across ages. Using a J-beta primer mix together with a sample-barcoded 5' primer, a second PCR was run for roughly 6 to 12 cycles. TCRdb fed the 5' RACE reads into MiXCR, producing one record per CDR3 protein. The sample carries about 1.7 million distinct CDR3 sequences, 28% recorded once. Sequenced material: blood. These receptors were taken from a woman under 40 in good health.

The chain has TRBV3-1 and TRBJ2-5, with TRBD2 identical over 8 bases. The length of the CDR3 is 14 residues. Germline CDR1 and CDR2: LGHDT and YNNKEL (reference sequence). J was trimmed by 5 bases and V by 2 bases; bases with no gene match: 4. This CDR3 reads CASSQNSGDETQYF. CDR3 nucleotide sequence: TGTGCCAGCAGCCAAAATAGCGGGGATGAGACCCAGTACTTC.

V and J are TRBV14 and TRBJ1-2, with D perhaps matching TRBD1 (6 bases). Germline V CDR1 and CDR2: SGHDN, FVKESK. This CDR3 is 15 amino acids long. Trimming left V 0 bases short and J 8 bases short, with 16 bases between. This chain's CDR3 is CASSQDIGGAWGYTF. CDR3 DNA: TGTGCCAGCAGCCAAGATATTGGGGGCGCGTGGGGCTACACCTTC.

With respect to this clonotype: At one end, the junction sequence differs from germline, possibly due to a read error. Written as DNA, the CDR3 is TGTGCCTGCAGTTCGAACAGGGGCACTGAAGCTTTCTTT. Protein product: CACSSNRGTEAFF. The V and J genes are TRBV12-3 or TRBV12-4 and TRBJ1-1; 7 bases fit TRBD1. The CDR3 is 13 amino acids.

This clonotype was observed a handful of times. The chain recombines TRBV5-1 with TRBJ2-1; no reliable D call. Germline V lookup: CDR1 SGHRS, CDR2 YFSETQ. V was cut by 0 bases and J by 8 bases, with 12 bases left in between. This CDR3 contains 14 residues. CDR3 in amino acids: CASSLGEELDEQFF. The CDR3 DNA reads TGCGCCAGCAGCTTGGGAGAAGAATTGGATGAGCAGTTCTTC.

This clonotype was seen only a few times. The junction and the germline gene differ at one end; a read error may be behind it. The chain carries TRBV28 and TRBJ1-1, with a weak D call TRBD1 (6 bases). The CDR3 is 14 residues long. The germline gives CDR1 MDHEN, CDR2 SYDVKM. DNA for the CDR3: TGTGCCAGCAGATGGGGGGGGCGGAACACTGGAGCTTTCTTT. Translation gives CASRWGGRNTGAFF.

This clonotype was observed at least ten times. The chain links TRBV6-5 to TRBJ2-1, with 12 bases that match TRBD2. V shed 5 bases and J 4 bases; nucleotides not matched to a gene: 3. The germline gives CDR1 MNHEY, CDR2 SVGAGI. The CDR3 sequence is 15 residues long. The CDR3 bases are TGTGCCAGCAGTAGAGGACTAGCGGGGTACAATGAGCAGTTCTTC. Amino acid sequence: CASSRGLAGYNEQFF.

This clonotype was seen ten or more times. The V gene is TRBV28, the J gene TRBJ2-5, with 11 positions matching TRBD2. With V trimmed by 1 base and J by 2 bases, 6 bases remained unmatched. CDR3 length: 17 residues. From germline, CDR1 is MDHEN and CDR2 SYDVKM. The CDR3 DNA reads as TGTGCCAGCAGTTTATACCCTAGCGGGGGGCGGCAAGAGACCCAGTACTTC. This translates into CASSLYPSGGRQETQYF. The whole variable domain, remainder taken from reference TRBV28 and TRBJ2-5, is DVKVTQSSRYLVKRTGEKVFLECVQDMDHENMFWYRQDPGLGLRLIYFSYDVKMKEKGDIPEGYSVSREKKERFSLILESASTNQTSMYLCASSLYPSGGRQETQYFGPGTRLLVL.

The chain joins TRBV7-3 to TRBJ2-1, with 11 bases matching TRBD2. Per the germline V gene, CDR1 is SGHTA and CDR2 is FQGTGA. Losses at the gene ends were 2 bases for V and 2 bases for J; bases not matched to a gene: 5. The CDR3 consists of 17 residues. CDR3 protein: CASSLRSGGATYNEQFF. The CDR3 region has the DNA TGTGCCAGCAGCTTACGTAGCGGGGGGGCCACCTACAATGAGCAGTTCTTC.

This clonotype has just a few counts. The chain recombines TRBV7-2 with TRBJ2-1; the match to TRBD1 covers 9 bases. Germline trimming cut 3 bases from V and 7 bases from J; bases unmatched to any gene: 7. Germline lookup yields CDR1 SGHTA and CDR2 FQGNSA. The CDR3 is 15 residues long. Here the CDR3 reads CASSFTRDRENEQFF. The CDR3 DNA follows: TGTGCCAGCAGCTTCACCCGGGACAGGGAAAATGAGCAGTTCTTC.

A few counts support this clonotype. The chain links TRBV4-1 to TRBJ2-5; 11 nucleotides agree with TRBD2. Germline V gene data show CDR1 as MGHRA and CDR2 as YSYEKL. V gave up 2 bases and J gave up 5 bases; unmatched junction bases: 7. This CDR3 region has 16 residues. CDR3 coding DNA: TGCGCCAGCAGCCAAACTAGCGGGAGAGTCCCGGAGACCCAGTACTTC. Translating gives CASSQTSGRVPETQYF.

This sequence joins TRBV28 and TRBJ2-1; 7 nucleotides line up with TRBD2. Germline V gene data show CDR1 as MDHEN and CDR2 as SYDVKM. V was pared by 4 bases and J by 12 bases, with 6 bases of the junction left unmatched. The CDR3 spans 12 residues. CDR3 DNA sequence: TGTGCCAGCAGTTGGGGAGCGGGGTGGCAGTTCTTC. Translated, it gives CASSWGAGWQFF.

This clonotype was counted a few times. The chain is built from TRBV6-5 and TRBJ2-6; either TRBD1 or TRBD2 may supply D (5 bases each). Trimming shortened V by 7 bases and J by 2 bases, and 15 bases separated the two germline ends. CDR1 is MNHEY, CDR2 SVGAGI, per germline. The CDR3 is 16 residues long. The CDR3 here is CASTRTWRAGANVLTF. The CDR3 nucleotides are TGTGCCAGCACGCGGACATGGCGGGCTGGGGCCAACGTCCTGACTTTC.

This clonotype was detected a few times. The CDR3 DNA is TGTGCCACCTCCAGGACAGGGGTAAACTATGGCTACACCTTC. Translated, it gives CATSRTGVNYGYTF. The chain employs TRBV7-2 and TRBJ1-2, with 9 bases matching TRBD1. CDR1 and CDR2 from the germline V gene are SGHTA and FQGNSA. The CDR3 has 14 residues. V shed 10 bases and J 2 bases; nucleotides not matched to a gene: 8.

This clonotype was detected many times. CDR3 DNA: TGCAGTGGGCAGGGTCTGAGCTCCTACGAGCAGTACTTC. This gives the protein CSGQGLSSYEQYF. The chain joins TRBV20-1 to TRBJ2-7, with D possibly being TRBD1 (5 bases). V was cut by 7 bases and J by 0 bases, with 13 bases left in between. This CDR3 region has 13 residues. Germline V gene sequence: CDR1 DFQATT, CDR2 SNEGSKA (reference sequence).

The rearrangement joins TRBV2 to TRBJ1-4, with D possibly matching TRBD1 (6 bases). Per the germline V gene, CDR1 is SNHLY and CDR2 is FYNNEI. The CDR3 runs 17 residues. Between the trimmed V and J ends, which lost 6 bases and 0 bases, there was a span of 17 bases. CDR3 sequence: CASSMDWGPATNEKLFF. The CDR3 coding sequence is TGTGCCAGCAGCATGGATTGGGGGCCTGCAACTAATGAAAAACTGTTTTTT. Filled out from reference TRBV2 and TRBJ1-4, the complete variable domain reads EPEVTQTPSHQVTQMGQEVILRCVPISNHLYFYWYRQILGQKVEFLVSFYNNEISEKSEIFDDQFSVERPDGSNFTLKIRSTKLEDSAMYFCASSMDWGPATNEKLFFGSGTQLSVL.

The table lists this clonotype with many counts. The CDR3 loop is CASSGPQGDEQFF. For the CDR3, the DNA is TGTGCCAGCAGCGGGCCTCAGGGCGATGAGCAGTTCTTC. This rearrangement joins TRBV12-3 or TRBV12-4 to TRBJ2-1; D might be TRBD1 (5 bases). The ends were cut back, 6 bases at V and 8 bases at J, with 14 bases in the middle. This CDR3 has 13 amino acids.

Points on this clonotype: One end of the junction is discordant with germline, which a read error may explain. The gene calls are TRBV2 and TRBJ2-7, with TRBD2 identical over 8 bases. Looked up from germline, CDR1 is SNHLY and CDR2 is FYNNEI. The length of the CDR3 is 15 residues. The DNA for the CDR3 is TGTACCAGCAGTGCTCTTAGCGGGGCAGTGTACGAGCAGTACTTC. This codes for CTSSALSGAVYEQYF.

In regard to this clonotype: Since the CDR3 does not end with the conserved phenylalanine or tryptophan, this likely comes from a read error. The chain has TRBV9 and TRBJ2-6; possibly TRBD1 for D (5 bases). Germline CDR1 reads SGDLS; CDR2 reads YYNGEE. Trimming took 4 bases from V and 3 from J, leaving 8 bases between them. This CDR3 comprises 14 residues. CDR3 residues: CASSLQGGANVLTL. The CDR3 nucleotides read TGTGCCAGCAGCCTGCAGGGTGGGGCCAACGTCCTGACTTTG.

This clonotype was observed a handful of times. The genes are TRBV20-1 and TRBJ2-7; 8 bases match TRBD1. Germline CDR1 DFQATT, CDR2 SNEGSKA (reference sequence). With V trimmed by 1 base and J by 2 bases, 10 bases remained unmatched. The CDR3 runs to 16 residues. DNA for the CDR3: TGCAGTGCTAGAGCTAACGACAGGGGTCATACCTACGAGCAGTACTTC. Its translation: CSARANDRGHTYEQYF.

The rearrangement links TRBV20-1 to TRBJ1-2; TRBD1 matches 9 bases. Germline V CDR1 and CDR2: DFQATT, SNEGSKA (reference sequence). The trim removed 4 bases at V and 2 bases at J, leaving 8 bases unmatched. The CDR3 contains 15 residues. The CDR3 loop reads CSATWTGAKNYGYTF. The CDR3 DNA sequence: TGCAGTGCTACTTGGACAGGGGCGAAAAACTATGGCTACACCTTC.

This clonotype was recorded at least ten times. This chain uses TRBV29-1 with TRBJ1-2, with D uncertain. V dropped 5 bases and J dropped 4 bases, with 14 bases sitting between them. The CDR3 extends over 13 amino acids. Germline CDR1 reads SQVTM; CDR2 reads ANQGSEA. The CDR3 bases are TGCAGCGTTAAACCAGACGGATTCTATGGCTACACCTTC. Encoded protein: CSVKPDGFYGYTF.

This chain links TRBV29-1 with TRBJ2-2, with 8 positions matching TRBD1. Germline-derived CDR1 and CDR2 are SQVTM and ANQGSEA. The J segment lost 7 bases and the V segment lost 7 bases, leaving 8 bases of the junction unmatched. This CDR3 is built from 13 residues. The CDR3 DNA sequence: TGCAGCGCAACCCAGGGGGCGGGCGGGGAGCTGTTTTTT. Translating it yields CSATQGAGGELFF.